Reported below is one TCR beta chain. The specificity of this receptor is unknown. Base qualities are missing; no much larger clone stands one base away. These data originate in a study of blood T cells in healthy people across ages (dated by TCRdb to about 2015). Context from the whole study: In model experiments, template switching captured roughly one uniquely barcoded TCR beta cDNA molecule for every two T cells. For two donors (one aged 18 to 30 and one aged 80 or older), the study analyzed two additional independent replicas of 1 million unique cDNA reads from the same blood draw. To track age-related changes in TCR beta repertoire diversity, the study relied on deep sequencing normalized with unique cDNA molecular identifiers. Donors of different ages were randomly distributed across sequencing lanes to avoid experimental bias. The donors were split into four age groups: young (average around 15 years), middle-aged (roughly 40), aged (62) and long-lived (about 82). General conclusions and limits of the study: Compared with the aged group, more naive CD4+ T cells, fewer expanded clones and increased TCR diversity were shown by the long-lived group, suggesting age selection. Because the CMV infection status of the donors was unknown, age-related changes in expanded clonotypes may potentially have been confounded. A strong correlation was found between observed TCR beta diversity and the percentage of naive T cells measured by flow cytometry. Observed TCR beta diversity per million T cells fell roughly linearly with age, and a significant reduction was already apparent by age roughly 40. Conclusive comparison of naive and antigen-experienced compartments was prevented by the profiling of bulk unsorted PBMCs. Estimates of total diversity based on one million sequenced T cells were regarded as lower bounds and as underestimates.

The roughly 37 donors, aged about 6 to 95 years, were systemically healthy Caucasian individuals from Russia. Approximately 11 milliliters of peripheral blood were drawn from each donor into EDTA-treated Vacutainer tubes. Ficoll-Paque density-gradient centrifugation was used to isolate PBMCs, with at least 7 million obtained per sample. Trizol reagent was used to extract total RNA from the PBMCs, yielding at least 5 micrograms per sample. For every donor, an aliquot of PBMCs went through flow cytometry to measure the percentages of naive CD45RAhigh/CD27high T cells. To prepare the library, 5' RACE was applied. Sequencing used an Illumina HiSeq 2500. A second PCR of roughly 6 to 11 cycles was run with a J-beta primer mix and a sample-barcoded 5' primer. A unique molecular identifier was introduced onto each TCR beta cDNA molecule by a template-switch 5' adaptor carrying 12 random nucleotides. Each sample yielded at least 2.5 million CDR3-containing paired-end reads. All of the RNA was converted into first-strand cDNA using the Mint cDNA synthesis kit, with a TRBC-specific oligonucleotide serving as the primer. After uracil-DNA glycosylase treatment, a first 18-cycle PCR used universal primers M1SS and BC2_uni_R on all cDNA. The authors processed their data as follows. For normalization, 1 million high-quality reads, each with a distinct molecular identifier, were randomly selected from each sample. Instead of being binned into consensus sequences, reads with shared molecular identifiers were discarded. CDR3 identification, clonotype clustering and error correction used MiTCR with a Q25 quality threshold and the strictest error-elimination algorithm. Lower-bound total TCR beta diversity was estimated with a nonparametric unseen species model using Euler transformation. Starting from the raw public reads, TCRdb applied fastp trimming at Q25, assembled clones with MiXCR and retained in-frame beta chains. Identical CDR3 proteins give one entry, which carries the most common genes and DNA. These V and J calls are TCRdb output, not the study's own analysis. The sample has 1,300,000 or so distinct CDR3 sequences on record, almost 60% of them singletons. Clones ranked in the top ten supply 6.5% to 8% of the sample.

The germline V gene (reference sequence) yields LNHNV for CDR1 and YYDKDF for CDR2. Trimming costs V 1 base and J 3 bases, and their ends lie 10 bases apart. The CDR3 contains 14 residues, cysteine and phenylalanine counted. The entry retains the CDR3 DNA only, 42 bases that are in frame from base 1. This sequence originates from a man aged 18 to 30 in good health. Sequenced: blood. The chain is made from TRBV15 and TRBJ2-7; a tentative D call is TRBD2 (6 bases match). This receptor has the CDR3 CATSRGLDVYEQYF. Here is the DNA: TGTGCCACCAGCAGAGGACTAGATGTCTACGAGCAGTACTTC.